The 4 T cell receptor beta chains given below trace back to one sample, sequenced in a study of T cell repertoires in cytomegalovirus infection. TCRdb recomputed calls from the reads with MiXCR, one row per CDR3 protein. Seen here are a few hundred thousand distinct CDR3 sequences, over 35% observed once, and the top ten hold around 50%. Their antigen targets remain unknown. Sequenced here: cultured PBMCs, sampled from culture after CMV antigen stimulation. Receptors originate from a human donor in good health (CMV status not recorded). Some clones in this sample may be carry-over from other donors' samples.

V usage is TRBV6-6 and J usage is TRBJ2-7, with 9 bases fitting TRBD1. This CDR3 is 15 amino acids long. V lost 0 bases to trimming and J lost 7 bases; unmatched junction nucleotides: 7. Germline V gene data show CDR1 as MNHNY and CDR2 as SVGAGI (reference sequence). In DNA form, the CDR3 reads TGTGCCAGCAGTTACTCGCCGACAGGGGGGATGGAGCAGTACTTC. It codes for CASSYSPTGGMEQYF.

The chain recombines TRBV5-4 with TRBJ1-2; TRBD1 might be the D (5 bases). V was pared by 4 bases and J by 7 bases, with 17 bases between. CDR1 is SGHNT, CDR2 YYREEE, per germline (reference sequence). This CDR3 has 14 amino acids. CDR3: CASSPPLSRGGYTF. As DNA, the CDR3 is TGTGCCAGCAGCCCCCCCCTGTCGAGGGGTGGCTACACCTTC.

The rearrangement joins TRBV27 to TRBJ2-7; no clear D. Trimming stripped 5 bases from V and 6 bases from J, with 11 bases between. From germline, CDR1 is MNHEY and CDR2 SMNVEV (reference sequence). The CDR3 has 12 amino acids. This chain's CDR3 is CASSQQPPEQYF. CDR3 bases: TGTGCCAGCAGTCAGCAGCCGCCCGAGCAGTACTTC.

This sequence joins TRBV28 and TRBJ2-1; the match to TRBD1 covers 8 bases. Losses at the gene ends were 5 bases for V and 0 bases for J; bases not matched to a gene: 6. The V gene's germline CDR1 is MDHEN and CDR2 SYDVKM. This CDR3 has 16 amino acids. CDR3 region: CASSGGTGSSYNEQFF. The CDR3 nucleotides read TGTGCCAGCAGTGGGGGGACAGGAAGCTCCTACAATGAGCAGTTCTTC. The full variable domain, in which reference TRBV28 and TRBJ2-1 provide the parts outside the CDR3, is DVKVTQSSRYLVKRTGEKVFLECVQDMDHENMFWYRQDPGLGLRLIYFSYDVKMKEKGDIPEGYSVSREKKERFSLILESASTNQTSMYLCASSGGTGSSYNEQFFGPGTRLTVL.